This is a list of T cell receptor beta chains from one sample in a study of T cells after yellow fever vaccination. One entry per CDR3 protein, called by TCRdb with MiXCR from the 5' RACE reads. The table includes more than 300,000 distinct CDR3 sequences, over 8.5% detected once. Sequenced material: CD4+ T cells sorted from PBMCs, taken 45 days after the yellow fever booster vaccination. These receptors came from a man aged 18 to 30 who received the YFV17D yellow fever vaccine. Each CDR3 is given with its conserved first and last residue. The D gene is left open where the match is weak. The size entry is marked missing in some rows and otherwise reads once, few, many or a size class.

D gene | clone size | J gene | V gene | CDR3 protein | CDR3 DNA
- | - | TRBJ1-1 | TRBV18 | CASSPSQLEAFF | TGTGCCAGCTCCCCATCCCAGCTTGAAGCTTTCTTT
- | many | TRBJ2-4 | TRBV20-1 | CSATSSGRDIQYF | TGCAGTGCTACTAGCTCTGGAAGGGACATTCAGTACTTC
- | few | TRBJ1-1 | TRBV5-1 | CASSFDVRPKGTMNTEAFF | TGCGCCAGCAGCTTCGATGTAAGGCCGAAGGGTACGATGAACACTGAAGCTTTCTTT
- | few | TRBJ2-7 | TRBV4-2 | CASSRADISYEQYF | TGTGCCAGCAGCCGGGCTGACATCTCCTACGAGCAGTACTTC
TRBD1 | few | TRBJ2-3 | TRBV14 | CASSHRGRGRDTQYF | TGTGCCAGCAGCCATCGCGGCAGGGGGCGAGATACGCAGTATTTT
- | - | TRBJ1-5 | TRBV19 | CASSAREYQPQHF | TGTGCCAGTAGTGCTCGGGAATATCAGCCCCAGCATTTT
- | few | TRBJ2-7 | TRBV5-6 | CASSPWTPYEQYF | TGTGCCAGCAGCCCATGGACACCCTACGAGCAGTACTTC
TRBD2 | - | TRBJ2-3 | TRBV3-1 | CASSTGTTTDTQYF | TGTGCCAGCAGCACCGGGACTACCACAGATACGCAGTATTTT
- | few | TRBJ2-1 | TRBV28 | CASNRESYNEQFF | TGTGCCAGCAACCGAGAATCCTACAATGAGCAGTTCTTC
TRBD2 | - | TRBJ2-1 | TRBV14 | CASSPRLGLAAFSSYNEQFF | TGTGCCAGCAGCCCTCGTCTCGGACTAGCGGCCTTTAGCTCCTACAATGAGCAGTTCTTC
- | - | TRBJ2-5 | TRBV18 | CASSNYQETQYF | TGTGCCAGCTCAAACTACCAAGAGACCCAGTACTTC
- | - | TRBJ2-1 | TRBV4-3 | CASSQGTGTVQFF | TGCGCCAGCAGCCAAGGGACCGGGACTGTGCAGTTCTTC
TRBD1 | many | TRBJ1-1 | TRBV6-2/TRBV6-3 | CASSGQGSYTEAFF | TGTGCCAGCAGTGGACAGGGAAGCTACACTGAAGCTTTCTTT
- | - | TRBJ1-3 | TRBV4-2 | CASSQDGTPGNTIYF | TGTGCCAGCAGCCAAGATGGGACACCGGGAAACACCATATATTTT
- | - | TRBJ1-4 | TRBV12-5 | CASGAWTQGTNEKLFF | TGTGCTAGTGGTGCTTGGACCCAGGGAACTAATGAAAAACTGTTTTTT
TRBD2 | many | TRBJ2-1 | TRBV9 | CASSVTAGGFNEQFF | TGTGCCAGCAGCGTAACGGCGGGGGGGTTCAATGAGCAGTTCTTC
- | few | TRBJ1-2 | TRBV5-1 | CASSQGYLPGYTF | TGCGCCAGCAGCCAGGGGTATCTGCCTGGCTACACCTTC
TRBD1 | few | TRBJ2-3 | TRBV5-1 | CASSLGGQGDTQYF | TGCGCCAGCAGCTTGGGGGGACAGGGGGATACGCAGTATTTT
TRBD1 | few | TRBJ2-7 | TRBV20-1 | CSAQFTGDEQYF | TGCAGTGCACAATTCACAGGGGACGAGCAGTACTTC
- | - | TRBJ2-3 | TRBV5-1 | CASSSGADSTDTQYF | TGCGCCAGCAGCTCGGGGGCCGATAGCACAGATACGCAGTATTTT
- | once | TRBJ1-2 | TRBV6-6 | CASSPRERAYTF | TGTGCCAGCAGCCCCCGTGAAAGGGCCTACACCTTC
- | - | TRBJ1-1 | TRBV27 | CASSSGTVVNTEAFF | TGTGCCAGCAGTTCGGGGACGGTAGTGAACACTGAAGCTTTCTTT
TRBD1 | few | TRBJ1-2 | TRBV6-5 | CASHSTGVSYGYTF | TGTGCCAGTCATTCGACAGGGGTCTCCTATGGCTACACCTTC
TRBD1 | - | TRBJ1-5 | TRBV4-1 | CASSRGTGGVMTNQPQHF | TGCGCCAGCAGCCGGGGGACAGGGGGCGTTATGACCAATCAGCCCCAGCATTTT
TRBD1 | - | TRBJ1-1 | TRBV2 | CASGTVPSTEAFF | TGTGCCAGTGGGACAGTCCCTAGCACTGAAGCTTTCTTT
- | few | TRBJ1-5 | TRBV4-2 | CASSQRGQPQHF | TGTGCCAGCAGCCAAAGGGGTCAGCCCCAGCATTTT
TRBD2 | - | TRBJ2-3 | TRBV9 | CASSVRGSGGAADTQYF | TGTGCCAGCAGCGTACGGGGTAGCGGGGGGGCCGCAGATACGCAGTATTTT
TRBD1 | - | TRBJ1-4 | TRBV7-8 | CASSPHPPGQGTEKLFF | TGTGCCAGCAGTCCACACCCCCCGGGACAGGGGACCGAAAAACTGTTTTTT
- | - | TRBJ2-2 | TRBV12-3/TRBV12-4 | CASFQENTGELFF | TGTGCCAGCTTCCAGGAGAACACCGGGGAGCTGTTTTTT
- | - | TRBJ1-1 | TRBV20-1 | CSARLRTVTTEAFF | TGCAGTGCTCGGTTAAGGACGGTTACCACTGAAGCTTTCTTT
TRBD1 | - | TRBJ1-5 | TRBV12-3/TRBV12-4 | CASSHRDRNQPQHF | TGTGCCAGCAGTCACCGGGACAGGAATCAGCCCCAGCATTTT
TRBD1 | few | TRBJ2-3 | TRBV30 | CAWSKGTGGRSTQYF | TGTGCCTGGAGTAAAGGGACAGGGGGCAGGTCTACGCAGTATTTT
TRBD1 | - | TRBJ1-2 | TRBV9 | CASSVGGDRASGYTF | TGTGCCAGCAGCGTAGGAGGGGACAGGGCATCCGGCTACACCTTC
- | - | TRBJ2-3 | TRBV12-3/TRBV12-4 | CASNQEGRVTDTQYF | TGTGCCAGCAACCAAGAGGGGCGGGTCACAGATACGCAGTATTTT
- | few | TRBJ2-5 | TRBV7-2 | CASSLWGREETQYF | TGTGCCAGCAGCTTATGGGGACGAGAAGAGACCCAGTACTTC
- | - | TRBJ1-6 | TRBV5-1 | CASSVQGPRNSPLHF | TGCGCCAGCAGCGTCCAGGGTCCTCGTAATTCACCCCTCCACTTT
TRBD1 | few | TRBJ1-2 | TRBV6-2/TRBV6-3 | CASSYRAGTGRSYGYTF | TGTGCCAGCAGTTACCGAGCCGGGACAGGACGAAGCTATGGCTACACCTTC
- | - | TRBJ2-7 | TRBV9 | CASSGGGGLSYEQYF | TGTGCCAGCAGCGGAGGAGGAGGGTTGAGCTACGAGCAGTACTTC
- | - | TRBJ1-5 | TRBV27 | CASSFDGSNQPQHF | TGTGCCAGCAGTTTCGACGGAAGCAATCAGCCCCAGCATTTT
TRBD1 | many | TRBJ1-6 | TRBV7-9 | CASSLQGYSLHF | TGTGCCAGCAGCCTACAGGGGTATTCCCTCCACTTT
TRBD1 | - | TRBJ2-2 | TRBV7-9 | CASSRPRDRGPGGLFF | TGTGCCAGCAGCCGGCCCCGGGACAGGGGGCCCGGGGGGCTGTTTTTT
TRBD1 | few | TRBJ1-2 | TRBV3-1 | CASSQATVQGDIYGYTF | TGTGCCAGCAGCCAAGCAACGGTGCAGGGGGATATATATGGCTACACCTTC
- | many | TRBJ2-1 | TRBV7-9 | CASSLNSEGNEQFF | TGTGCCAGCAGCTTGAATTCGGAGGGAAATGAGCAGTTCTTC
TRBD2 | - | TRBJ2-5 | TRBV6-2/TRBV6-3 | CASSYSTSGGRETQYF | TGTGCCAGCAGTTACTCGACTAGCGGGGGGAGAGAGACCCAGTACTTC
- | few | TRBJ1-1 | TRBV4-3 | CASSQSGVGISFF | TGCGCCAGCAGCCAGTCCGGGGTGGGGATAAGTTTCTTT
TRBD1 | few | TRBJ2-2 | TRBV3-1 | CASSPRTGGTGELFF | TGTGCCAGCAGCCCCCGGACAGGGGGCACCGGGGAGCTGTTTTTT
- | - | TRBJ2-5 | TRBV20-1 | CSAREGLHQETQYF | TGCAGTGCTAGAGAGGGTCTCCACCAAGAGACCCAGTACTTC
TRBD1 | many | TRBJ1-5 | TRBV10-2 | CASSPDRVGQPQHF | TGCGCCAGCAGCCCCGACAGGGTGGGTCAGCCCCAGCATTTT
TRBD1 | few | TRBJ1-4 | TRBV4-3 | CASSQDQKGASEKLFF | TGCGCCAGCAGCCAAGATCAAAAGGGGGCGAGTGAAAAACTGTTTTTT
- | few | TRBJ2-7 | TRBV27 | CASSLRAFAGEQYF | TGTGCCAGCAGTTTACGGGCTTTTGCAGGAGAGCAGTACTTC